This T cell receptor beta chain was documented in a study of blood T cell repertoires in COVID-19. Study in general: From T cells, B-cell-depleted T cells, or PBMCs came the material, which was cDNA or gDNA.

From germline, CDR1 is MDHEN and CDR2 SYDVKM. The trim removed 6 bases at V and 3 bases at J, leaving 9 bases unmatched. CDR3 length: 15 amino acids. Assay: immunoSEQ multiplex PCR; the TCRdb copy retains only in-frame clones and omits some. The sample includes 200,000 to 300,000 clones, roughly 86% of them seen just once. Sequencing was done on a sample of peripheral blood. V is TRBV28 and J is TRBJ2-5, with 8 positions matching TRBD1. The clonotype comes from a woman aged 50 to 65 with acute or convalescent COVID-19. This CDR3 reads CASSSAPDREETQYF. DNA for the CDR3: TGTGCCAGCAGCAGCGCCCCGGACAGGGAAGAGACCCAGTACTTC.